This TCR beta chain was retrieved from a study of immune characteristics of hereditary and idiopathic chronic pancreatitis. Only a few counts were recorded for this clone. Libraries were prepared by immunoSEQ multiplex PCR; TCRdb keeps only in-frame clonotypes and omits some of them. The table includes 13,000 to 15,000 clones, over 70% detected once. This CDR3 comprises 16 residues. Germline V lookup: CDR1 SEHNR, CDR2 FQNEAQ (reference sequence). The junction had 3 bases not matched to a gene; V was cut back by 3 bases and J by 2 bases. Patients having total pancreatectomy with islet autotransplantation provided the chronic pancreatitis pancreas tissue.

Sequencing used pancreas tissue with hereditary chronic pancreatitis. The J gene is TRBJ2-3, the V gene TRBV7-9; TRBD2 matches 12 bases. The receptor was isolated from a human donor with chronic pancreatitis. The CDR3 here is CASSFTSGRTTDTQYF. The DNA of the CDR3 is TGTGCCAGCAGCTTCACTAGCGGGAGGACCACAGATACGCAGTATTTT.